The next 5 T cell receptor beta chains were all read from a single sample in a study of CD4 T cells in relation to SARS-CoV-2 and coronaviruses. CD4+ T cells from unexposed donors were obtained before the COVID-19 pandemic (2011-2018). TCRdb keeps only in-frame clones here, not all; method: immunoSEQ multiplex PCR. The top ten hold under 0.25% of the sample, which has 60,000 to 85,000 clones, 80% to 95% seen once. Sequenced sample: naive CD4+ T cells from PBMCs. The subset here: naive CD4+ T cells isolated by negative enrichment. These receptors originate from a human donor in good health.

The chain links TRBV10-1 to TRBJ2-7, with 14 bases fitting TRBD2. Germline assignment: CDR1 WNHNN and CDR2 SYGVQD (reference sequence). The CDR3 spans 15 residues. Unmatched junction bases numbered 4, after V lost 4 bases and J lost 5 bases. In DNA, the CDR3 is TGCGCCAGCAGTGTGGGACTAGCGGGAGTTCACGAGCAGTACTTC. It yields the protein CASSVGLAGVHEQYF.

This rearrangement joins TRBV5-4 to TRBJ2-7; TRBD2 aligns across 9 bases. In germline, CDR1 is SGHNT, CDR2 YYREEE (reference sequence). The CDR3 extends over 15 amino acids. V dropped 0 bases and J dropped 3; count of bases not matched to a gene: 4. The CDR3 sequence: CASSLGLAEGYEQYF. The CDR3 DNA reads TGTGCCAGCAGCTTGGGACTAGCGGAAGGCTACGAGCAGTACTTC.

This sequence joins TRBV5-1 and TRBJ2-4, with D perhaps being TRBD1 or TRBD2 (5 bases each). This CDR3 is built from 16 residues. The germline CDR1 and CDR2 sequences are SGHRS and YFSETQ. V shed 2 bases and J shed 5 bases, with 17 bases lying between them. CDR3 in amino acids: CASSLGDGGEQNIQYF. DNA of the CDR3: TGCGCCAGCAGCTTAGGGGATGGGGGAGAGCAAAACATTCAGTACTTC.

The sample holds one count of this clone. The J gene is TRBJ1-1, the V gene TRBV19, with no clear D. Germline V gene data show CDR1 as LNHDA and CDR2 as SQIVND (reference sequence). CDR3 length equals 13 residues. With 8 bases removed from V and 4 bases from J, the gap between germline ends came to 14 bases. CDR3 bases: TGTGCCAGTTCCCAGGCGTGGGGCACTGAAGCTTTCTTT. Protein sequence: CASSQAWGTEAFF.

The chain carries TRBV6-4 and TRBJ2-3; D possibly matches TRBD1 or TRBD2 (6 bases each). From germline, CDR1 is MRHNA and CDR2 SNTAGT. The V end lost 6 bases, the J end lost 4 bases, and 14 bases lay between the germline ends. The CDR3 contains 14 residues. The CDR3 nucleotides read TGTGCCAGCAGCTTAGCGGAGGGGGCAGATACGCAGTATTTT. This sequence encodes CASSLAEGADTQYF.